The 8 T cell receptor beta chains below all came from one sample that was sequenced in a study of blood T cell repertoires in COVID-19. Data came from immunoSEQ multiplex PCR; TCRdb stores just in-frame clones and leaves some out. The profile shows a few hundred thousand clones, 88% of them singletons. The source material was PBMCs or T cells enriched from blood (not recorded which). These receptors originate from a woman between 35 and 50 years old with acute COVID-19.

This clone was seen a single time. The rearrangement links TRBV11-3 to TRBJ2-7; D call uncertain. Trimming removed 5 bases at V and 2 bases at J, with 10 bases between. The CDR3 consists of 13 residues. The germline V gene has CDR1 SGHNT and CDR2 YENEEA. The CDR3 here is CASSGAEPYEQYV. In nucleotides, the CDR3 is TGTGCCAGCAGCGGAGCAGAGCCCTACGAGCAGTACGTC.

V gene TRBV11-3 combines with J gene TRBJ1-6; a weak D match, TRBD1 (6 bases). The germline CDR1 and CDR2 sequences are SGHNT and YENEEA. This CDR3 is 16 amino acids long. The germline V and J ends were trimmed by 0 bases and 7 bases, with 13 bases remaining between them. The CDR3 DNA reads TGTGCCAGCAGCTTAGACAGGGGACGGGGAAATTCACCCCTCCACTTT. This encodes CASSLDRGRGNSPLHF.

This chain joins TRBV7-9 and TRBJ2-3; 11 bases are a match to TRBD2. Germline V gives CDR1 SEHNR, CDR2 FQNEAQ (reference sequence). Trimming at V came to 3 bases and at J to 1 base, leaving 3 bases not matched to a gene. There are 16 residues in the CDR3. The CDR3 DNA sequence: TGTGCCAGCAGCTTTTTACTAGCGGGAGGCACAGATACGCAGTATTTT. This codes for CASSFLLAGGTDTQYF.

V usage is TRBV6-2 or TRBV6-3 and J usage is TRBJ2-6, with 7 bases that match TRBD1. V lost 0 bases, J lost 0 bases, and 8 bases stayed unmatched. From germline, CDR1 is MNHEY and CDR2 SVGEGT. This CDR3 has 19 residues. CDR3 protein: CASSYSPGGPPSGANVLTF. The CDR3, as DNA: TGTGCCAGCAGTTACTCGCCAGGGGGACCTCCCTCTGGGGCCAACGTCCTGACTTTC.

The chain employs TRBV29-1 and TRBJ2-5; TRBD1 is a possible D gene (5 bases). CDR3 length: 12 amino acids. CDR1 and CDR2 (germline): SQVTM, ANQGSEA. Deletions cut 3 bases from V and 4 bases from J, with 9 bases between. CDR3 residues: CSVDRARETQYF. CDR3 DNA sequence: TGCAGCGTTGACAGGGCGCGAGAGACCCAGTACTTC.

The V and J genes are TRBV3-1 (or the pseudogene TRBV3-2) and TRBJ1-6, with a possible D match to TRBD1 (6 bases). Germline V gives CDR1 LGHDT, CDR2 YNNKEL (reference sequence). V was clipped by 2 bases and J by 7 bases, with 9 bases between them. CDR3 length: 14 residues. The CDR3 reads CASSQRTANSPLHF. The CDR3 DNA follows: TGTGCCAGCAGCCAAAGGACAGCGAATTCACCCCTCCACTTT.

The chain uses TRBV5-1 and TRBJ1-1; 7 bases map to TRBD1. The V gene end was trimmed by 2 bases and the J gene end by 1 base; junction bases not matched to a gene: 2. CDR3 size: 14 residues. The germline CDR1 and CDR2 sequences are SGHRS and YFSETQ. The CDR3 nucleotides read TGCGCCAGCAGCTTCCACAGGGGGAACACTGAAGCTTTCTTT. Protein product: CASSFHRGNTEAFF.

A few counts support this clone. This chain connects TRBV5-1 to TRBJ2-1; TRBD2 matches 13 bases. Trimming at V came to 0 bases and at J to 10 bases, leaving 4 bases not matched to a gene. In germline, CDR1 is SGHRS, CDR2 YFSETQ. CDR3 size: 15 residues. In nucleotides, the CDR3 is TGCGCCAGCAGCTTGGGGACTAGCGGGAGTTGGGAGCAGTTCTTC. Translating it yields CASSLGTSGSWEQFF.